The TCR beta chain described here comes from a study of T cell responses to AZD1222 COVID-19 vaccine. This CDR3 has 13 amino acids. Germline V gene lookup returns CDR1 LGHDT and CDR2 YNNKEL (reference sequence). After removal of 7 bases from V and 4 bases from J, the junction contained 5 bases not matched to a gene. Profiling relied on immunoSEQ multiplex PCR, and the TCRdb table lists in-frame clones only, not all of them. The top ten hold roughly 5.3% of the sample, which has over 100,000 clones, about nine tenths seen once. The rearrangement joins TRBV3-1 (or the pseudogene TRBV3-2) to TRBJ1-1, with 8 bases matching TRBD1. The sample was peripheral blood, taken on day 0 of AZD1222 vaccination. The receptor's source is an adult in good health. Here the CDR3 reads CASIGQGGTEAFF. The CDR3 DNA is TGTGCCAGCATTGGACAGGGTGGCACTGAAGCTTTCTTT.